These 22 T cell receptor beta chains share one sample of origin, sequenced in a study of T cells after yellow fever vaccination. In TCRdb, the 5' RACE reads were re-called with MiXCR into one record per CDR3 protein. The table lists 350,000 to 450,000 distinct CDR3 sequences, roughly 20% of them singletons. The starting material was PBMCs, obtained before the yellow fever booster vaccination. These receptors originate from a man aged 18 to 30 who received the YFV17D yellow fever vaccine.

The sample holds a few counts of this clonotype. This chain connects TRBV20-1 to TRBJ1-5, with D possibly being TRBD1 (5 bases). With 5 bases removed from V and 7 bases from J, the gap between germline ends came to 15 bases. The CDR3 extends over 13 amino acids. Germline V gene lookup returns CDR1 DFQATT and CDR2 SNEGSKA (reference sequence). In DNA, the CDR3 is TGCAGTGCTGCCTCTCGGGGGAAGCAGCCCCAGCATTTT. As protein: CSAASRGKQPQHF.

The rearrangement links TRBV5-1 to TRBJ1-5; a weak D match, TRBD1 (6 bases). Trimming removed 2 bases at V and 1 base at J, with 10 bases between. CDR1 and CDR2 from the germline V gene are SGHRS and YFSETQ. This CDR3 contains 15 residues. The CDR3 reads CASSLQGLSNQPQHF. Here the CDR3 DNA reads TGCGCCAGCAGCTTACAGGGTTTGAGCAATCAGCCCCAGCATTTT.

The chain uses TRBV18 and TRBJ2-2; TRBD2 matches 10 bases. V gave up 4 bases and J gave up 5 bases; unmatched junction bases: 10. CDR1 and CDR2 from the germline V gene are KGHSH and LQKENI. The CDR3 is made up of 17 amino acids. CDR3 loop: CASSRPGLAVGTGELFF. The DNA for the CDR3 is TGTGCCAGCTCACGACCAGGACTAGCGGTCGGGACCGGGGAGCTGTTTTTT.

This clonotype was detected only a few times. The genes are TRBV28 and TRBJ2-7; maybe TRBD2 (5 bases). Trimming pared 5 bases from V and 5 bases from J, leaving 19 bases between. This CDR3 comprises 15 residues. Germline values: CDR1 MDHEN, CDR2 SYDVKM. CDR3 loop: CASSNPPGMGNEQYV. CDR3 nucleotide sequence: TGTGCCAGCAGTAACCCCCCCGGGATGGGAAACGAGCAGTACGTC.

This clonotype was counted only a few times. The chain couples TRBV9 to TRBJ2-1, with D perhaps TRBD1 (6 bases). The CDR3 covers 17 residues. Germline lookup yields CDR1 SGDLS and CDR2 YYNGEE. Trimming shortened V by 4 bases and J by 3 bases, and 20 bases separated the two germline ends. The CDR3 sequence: CASSRHLDSLIYNEQFF. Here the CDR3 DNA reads TGTGCCAGCAGCAGACATCTGGACAGCCTAATCTACAATGAGCAGTTCTTC.

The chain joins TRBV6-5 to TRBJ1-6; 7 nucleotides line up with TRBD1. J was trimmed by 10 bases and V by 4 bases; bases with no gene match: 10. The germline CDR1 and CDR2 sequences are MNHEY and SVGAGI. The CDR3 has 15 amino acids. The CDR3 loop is CASSSDRAGGSPLHF. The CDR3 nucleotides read TGTGCCAGCAGTTCCGACAGGGCGGGAGGATCACCCCTCCACTTT.

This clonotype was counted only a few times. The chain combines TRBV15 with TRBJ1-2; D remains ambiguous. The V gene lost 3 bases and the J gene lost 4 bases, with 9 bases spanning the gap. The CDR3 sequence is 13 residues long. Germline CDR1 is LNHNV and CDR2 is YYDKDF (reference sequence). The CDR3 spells CATSSGDLYGYTF. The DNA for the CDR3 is TGTGCCACCAGCAGTGGAGACCTCTATGGCTACACCTTC.

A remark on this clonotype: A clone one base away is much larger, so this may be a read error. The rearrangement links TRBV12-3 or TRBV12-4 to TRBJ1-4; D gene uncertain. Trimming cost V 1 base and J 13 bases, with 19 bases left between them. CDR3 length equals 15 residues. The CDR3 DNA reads TGTGCCAGCAGTTTAGAGGGCCTACAGCTGGGAATACTGTTTTTT. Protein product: CASSLEGLQLGILFF.

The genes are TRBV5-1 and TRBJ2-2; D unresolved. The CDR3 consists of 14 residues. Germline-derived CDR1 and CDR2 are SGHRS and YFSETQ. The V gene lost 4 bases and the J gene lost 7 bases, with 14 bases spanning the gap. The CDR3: CASSMDPMGGELFF. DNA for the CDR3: TGCGCCAGCAGCATGGACCCTATGGGCGGGGAGCTGTTTTTT.

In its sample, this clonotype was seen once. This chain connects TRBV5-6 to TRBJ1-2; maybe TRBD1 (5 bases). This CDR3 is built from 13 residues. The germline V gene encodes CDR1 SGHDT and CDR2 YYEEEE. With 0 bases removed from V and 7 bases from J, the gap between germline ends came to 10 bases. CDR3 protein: CASSLEGRVGYTF. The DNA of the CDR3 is TGTGCCAGCAGCTTGGAGGGGCGGGTTGGCTACACCTTC.

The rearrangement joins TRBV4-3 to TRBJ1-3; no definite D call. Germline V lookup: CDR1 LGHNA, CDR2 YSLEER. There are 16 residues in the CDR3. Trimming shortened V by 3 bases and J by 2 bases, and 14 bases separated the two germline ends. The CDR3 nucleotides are TGCGCCAGCAGCCAGCGCCTTATATCGCCTGGAAACACCATATATTTT. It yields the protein CASSQRLISPGNTIYF.

This CDR3 is CASSIQGPSDPNTGELFF. The CDR3 DNA reads as TGTGCCAGCAGCATCCAGGGGCCCTCCGACCCGAACACCGGGGAGCTGTTTTTT. The chain joins TRBV21-1 to TRBJ2-2; the listed D gene, TRBD2, was not tested against the DNA. TRBV21-1 is classified as a pseudogene. This CDR3 comprises 18 residues.

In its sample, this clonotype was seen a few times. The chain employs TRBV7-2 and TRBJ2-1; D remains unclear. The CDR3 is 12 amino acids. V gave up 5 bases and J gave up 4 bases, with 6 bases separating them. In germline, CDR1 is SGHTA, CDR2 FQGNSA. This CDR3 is CASSNSYNEQFF. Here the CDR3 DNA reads TGTGCCAGCAGCAACAGTTACAATGAGCAGTTCTTC.

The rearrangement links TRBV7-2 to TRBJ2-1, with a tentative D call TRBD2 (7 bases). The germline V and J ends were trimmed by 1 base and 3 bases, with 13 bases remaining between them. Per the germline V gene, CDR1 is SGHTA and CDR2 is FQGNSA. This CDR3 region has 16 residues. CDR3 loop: CASSLGRGPYYNEQFF. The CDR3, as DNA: TGTGCCAGCAGCTTAGGGCGGGGGCCTTACTACAATGAGCAGTTCTTC. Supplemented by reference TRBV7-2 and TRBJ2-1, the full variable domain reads GAGVSQSPSNKVTEKGKDVELRCDPISGHTALYWYRQSLGQGLEFLIYFQGNSAPDKSGLPSDRFSAERTGGSVSTLTIQRTQQEDSAVYLCASSLGRGPYYNEQFFGPGTRLTVL.

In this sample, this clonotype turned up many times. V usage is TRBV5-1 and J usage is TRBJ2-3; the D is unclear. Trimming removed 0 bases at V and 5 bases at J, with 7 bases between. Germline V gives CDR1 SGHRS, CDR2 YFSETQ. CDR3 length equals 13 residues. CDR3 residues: CASSLAPLDTQYF. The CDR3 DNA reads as TGCGCCAGCAGCTTGGCCCCGTTAGATACGCAGTATTTT.

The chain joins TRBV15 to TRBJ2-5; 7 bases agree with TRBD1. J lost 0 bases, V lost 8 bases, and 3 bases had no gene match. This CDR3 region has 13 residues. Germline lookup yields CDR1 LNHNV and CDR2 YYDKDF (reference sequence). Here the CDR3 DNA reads TGTGCCACCGGGGGACAGAACCAAGAGACCCAGTACTTC. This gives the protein CATGGQNQETQYF.

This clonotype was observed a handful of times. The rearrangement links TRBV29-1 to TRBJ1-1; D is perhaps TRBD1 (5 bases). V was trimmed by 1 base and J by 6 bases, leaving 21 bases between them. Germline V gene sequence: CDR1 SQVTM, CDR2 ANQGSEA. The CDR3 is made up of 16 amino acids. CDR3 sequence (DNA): TGCAGCGTTGAAGCTTCAGGGATTTCGTGGGTTCCTGAAGCTTTCTTT. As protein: CSVEASGISWVPEAFF.

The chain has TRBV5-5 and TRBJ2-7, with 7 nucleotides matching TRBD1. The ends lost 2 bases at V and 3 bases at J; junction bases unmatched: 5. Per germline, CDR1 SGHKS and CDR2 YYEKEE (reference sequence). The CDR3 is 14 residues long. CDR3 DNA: TGTGCCAGCAGCTTAGACAGGGCTAGCTACGAGCAGTACGTC. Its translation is CASSLDRASYEQYV.

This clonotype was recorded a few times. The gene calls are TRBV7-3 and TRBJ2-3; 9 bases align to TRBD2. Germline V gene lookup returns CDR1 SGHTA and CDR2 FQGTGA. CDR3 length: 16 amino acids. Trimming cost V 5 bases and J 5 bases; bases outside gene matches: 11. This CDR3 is CASSRRASGEGDTQYF. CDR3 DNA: TGTGCCAGCAGCCGGAGGGCTAGCGGGGAGGGAGATACGCAGTATTTT.

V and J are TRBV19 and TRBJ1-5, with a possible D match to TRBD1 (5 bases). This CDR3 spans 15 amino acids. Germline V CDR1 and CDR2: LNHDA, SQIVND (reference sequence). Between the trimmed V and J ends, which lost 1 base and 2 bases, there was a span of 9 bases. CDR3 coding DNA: TGTGCCAGTAGTATAGTAGAGGGGCGCAATCAGCCCCAGCATTTT. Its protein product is CASSIVEGRNQPQHF.

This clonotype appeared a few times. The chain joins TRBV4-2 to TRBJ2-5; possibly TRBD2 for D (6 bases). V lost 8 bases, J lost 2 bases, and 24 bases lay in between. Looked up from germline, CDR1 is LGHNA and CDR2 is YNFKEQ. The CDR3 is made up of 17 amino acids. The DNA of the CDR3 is TGTGCCAGCGGACTACATGGATTTAAGGGCTTACAAGAGACCCAGTACTTC. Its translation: CASGLHGFKGLQETQYF.

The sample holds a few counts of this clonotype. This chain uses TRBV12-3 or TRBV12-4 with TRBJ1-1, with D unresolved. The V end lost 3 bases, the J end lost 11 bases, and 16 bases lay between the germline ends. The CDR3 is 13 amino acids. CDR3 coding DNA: TGTGCCAGCAGTTTTCCCGAAGCCGTCGGGGCTTTCTTT. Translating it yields CASSFPEAVGAFF.